A single sample gave rise to the 23 T cell receptor beta chains below, sequenced in a study of CD8 T cells in ankylosing spondylitis. TCRdb independently ran MiXCR on the 5' RACE reads; one entry per CDR3 protein. The table lists hundreds of thousands of distinct CDR3 sequences, 9.5% to 15% of them singletons. Their antigens are not known. Notes on the study in general: A TCR beta motif of under ten highly homologous variants appeared characteristic of ankylosing spondylitis blood.

Sequencing was performed on blood, either unsorted or a sorted T cell fraction (not recorded which). The receptor set was obtained from a male donor with ankylosing spondylitis.

The rearrangement links TRBV10-3 to TRBJ2-7; 7 nucleotides agree with TRBD2. This CDR3 is built from 14 residues. From germline, CDR1 is ENHRY and CDR2 SYGVKD. V lost 5 bases, J lost 1 base, and 5 bases stayed unmatched. The CDR3 protein is CAISSGAQSYEQYV. The CDR3 DNA reads TGTGCCATCAGTAGCGGGGCCCAATCCTACGAGCAGTACGTC.

The rearrangement joins TRBV5-1 to TRBJ2-1; TRBD1 matches 8 bases. The CDR3 is 13 amino acids. The germline gives CDR1 SGHRS, CDR2 YFSETQ. The junction had 6 bases not matched to a gene; V was cut back by 0 bases and J by 13 bases. The CDR3 DNA reads as TGCGCCAGCAGCTTGGAGGCAGGGGGCCATCAGTTCTTC. This translates into CASSLEAGGHQFF.

The V call is TRBV29-1, the J call TRBJ2-3; no reliable D call. The V gene's germline CDR1 is SQVTM and CDR2 ANQGSEA. This CDR3 is 17 amino acids long. The V gene lost 4 bases and the J gene lost 1 base, with 21 bases spanning the gap. This CDR3 is CSVVEDFHPGGTDTQYF. CDR3 sequence (DNA): TGCAGCGTTGTTGAGGATTTTCACCCTGGGGGCACAGATACGCAGTATTTT.

This clonotype was seen only a few times. This chain connects TRBV7-9 to TRBJ2-7; the D gene is possibly TRBD1 (6 bases). This CDR3 region has 13 residues. Trimming removed 5 bases at V and 3 bases at J, with 11 bases between. Germline CDR1 and CDR2: SEHNR and FQNEAQ (reference sequence). CDR3 region: CASSPTGGYEQYF. CDR3 sequence (DNA): TGTGCCAGCAGCCCGACAGGTGGCTACGAGCAGTACTTC.

This clonotype was detected a few times. J is TRBJ2-3 and V is TRBV7-2, with D unresolved. Trimming pared 0 bases from V and 0 bases from J, leaving 7 bases between. CDR3 length: 15 residues. The germline V gene encodes CDR1 SGHTA and CDR2 FQGNSA. The CDR3 region has the DNA TGTGCCAGCAGCTTAGCCGCAGGTAGCACAGATACGCAGTATTTT. This gives the protein CASSLAAGSTDTQYF.

The chain uses TRBV6-2 or TRBV6-3 and TRBJ1-5; D remains ambiguous. The CDR3 runs 14 residues. Trimming shortened V by 2 bases and J by 2 bases, and 7 bases separated the two germline ends. Germline values: CDR1 MNHEY, CDR2 SVGEGT. The CDR3 loop is CASSYMAGNQPQHF. For the CDR3, the DNA is TGTGCCAGCAGTTACATGGCGGGCAATCAGCCCCAGCATTTT.

The chain uses TRBV9 and TRBJ1-6; maybe TRBD1 (6 bases). V gave up 4 bases and J gave up 7 bases, with 15 bases separating them. Germline loops: CDR1 SGDLS, CDR2 YYNGEE. The CDR3 runs 15 residues. The CDR3 DNA is TGTGCCAGCAGCTCTCGGGACATTTCGAATTCACCCCTCCACTTT. Protein sequence: CASSSRDISNSPLHF. Full variable domain (rest looked up from reference TRBV9 and TRBJ1-6): DSGVTQTPKHLITATGQRVTLRCSPRSGDLSVYWYQQSLDQGLQFLIQYYNGEERAKGNILERFSAQQFPDLHSELNLSSLELGDSALYFCASSSRDISNSPLHFGNGTRLTVT.

This clonotype was picked up many times. The chain carries TRBV5-1 and TRBJ2-1, with TRBD2 as a possible D gene (5 bases). Germline CDR1 is SGHRS and CDR2 is YFSETQ. This CDR3 has 17 residues. The germline V and J ends were trimmed by 0 bases and 5 bases, with 18 bases remaining between them. The CDR3 reads CASSLAEGGPSHNEQFF. CDR3 nucleotide sequence: TGCGCCAGCAGCTTGGCTGAGGGCGGGCCATCTCACAATGAGCAGTTCTTC.

The V call is TRBV5-1, the J call TRBJ1-6; D remains unclear. Per the germline V gene, CDR1 is SGHRS and CDR2 is YFSETQ. Trimming pared 4 bases from V and 9 bases from J, leaving 17 bases between. The CDR3 totals 15 residues. CDR3 nucleotides: TGCGCCAGCAGCCTGGAATCTTCCGGCGGTTCACCCCTCCACTTT. As protein: CASSLESSGGSPLHF.

The chain has TRBV3-1 and TRBJ2-1; D ambiguous. The germline CDR1 and CDR2 sequences are LGHDT and YNNKEL (reference sequence). This CDR3 comprises 14 residues. V was cut by 7 bases and J by 8 bases, with 18 bases left in between. The CDR3 here is CASTRARAGDEQFF. For the CDR3, the DNA is TGTGCCAGCACCCGCGCTAGAGCTGGCGATGAGCAGTTCTTC.

The V call is TRBV4-1, the J call TRBJ2-3; possible D gene TRBD2, 6 bases. Between the trimmed V and J ends, which lost 1 base and 3 bases, there was a span of 11 bases. This CDR3 spans 15 amino acids. CDR1 and CDR2 (germline): MGHRA, YSYEKL. CDR3 DNA: TGCGCCAGCAGCCAAGGGGGACTGAGGACAGATACGCAGTATTTT. Its protein is CASSQGGLRTDTQYF.

This clonotype was counted a few times. This chain links TRBV12-3 or TRBV12-4 with TRBJ1-4; unclear D gene. V gave up 2 bases and J gave up 8 bases, with 6 bases separating them. CDR3 length equals 12 residues. CDR3 protein: CASSLHSEKLFF. The CDR3 nucleotides read TGTGCCAGCAGTTTACATTCCGAAAAACTGTTTTTT.

There are many counts of this clonotype. The chain links TRBV6-1 to TRBJ2-1; 8 bases fit TRBD1. V lost 5 bases, J lost 7 bases, and 13 bases stayed unmatched. This CDR3 has 16 residues. CDR1 is MNHNS, CDR2 SASEGT, per germline. CDR3 sequence (DNA): TGTGCCAGCAGTCCTCAGGGGGCAACCCTAGGGAATGAGCAGTTCTTC. It specifies CASSPQGATLGNEQFF.

There are a few counts of this clonotype. The chain has TRBV20-1 and TRBJ2-1, with 7 nucleotides matching TRBD2. The CDR3 sequence is 15 residues long. From germline, CDR1 is DFQATT and CDR2 SNEGSKA (reference sequence). V shed 0 bases, J shed 3 bases, and the junction held 5 bases outside the gene matches. This CDR3 reads CSARDRDYNYNEQFF. The CDR3, as DNA: TGCAGTGCTAGAGACCGGGACTACAACTACAATGAGCAGTTCTTC.

This clonotype has only a few counts. CDR3 DNA sequence: TGTGCCAGCACCACAGGGGAGGGGTCGTACGAGCAGTACGTC. Protein product: CASTTGEGSYEQYV. The chain is built from TRBV14 and TRBJ2-7; D assignment may be TRBD1 or TRBD2 (7 bases each). V lost 7 bases, J lost 4 bases, and 17 bases lay in between. The CDR3 runs to 14 residues. Germline CDR1 reads SGHDN; CDR2 reads FVKESK.

This chain joins TRBV20-1 and TRBJ2-6; no clear D. CDR3 length: 14 amino acids. CDR1 and CDR2 (germline): DFQATT, SNEGSKA (reference sequence). V was clipped by 1 base and J by 1 base, with 5 bases between them. The CDR3 protein is CSARVRSGANVLTF. CDR3 sequence (DNA): TGCAGTGCTAGAGTGAGGTCTGGGGCCAACGTCCTGACTTTC.

CDR3 coding DNA: TGTGCCAGCAGCCACCCCGACAGGGAGGGCACTGAAGCTTTCTTT. Encoded protein: CASSHPDREGTEAFF. This rearrangement joins TRBV4-2 to TRBJ1-1; 7 bases are shared with TRBD1. Germline values: CDR1 LGHNA, CDR2 YNFKEQ. V was pared by 3 bases and J by 4 bases, with 8 bases of the junction left unmatched. The CDR3 has 15 residues.

This clonotype was recorded many times. V is TRBV5-1 and J is TRBJ1-1, with TRBD1 as a possible D gene (5 bases). Looked up from germline, CDR1 is SGHRS and CDR2 is YFSETQ. This CDR3 is built from 16 residues. Trimming took 2 bases from V and 0 from J, leaving 14 bases between them. The CDR3 protein is CASSFERQGLNTEAFF. DNA of the CDR3: TGCGCCAGCAGCTTTGAACGCCAGGGTTTGAACACTGAAGCTTTCTTT.

This clonotype was observed a handful of times. Here the CDR3 reads CASSYPDHGYTF. The CDR3 DNA is TGTGCCAGCAGTTACCCGGACCATGGCTACACCTTC. The chain is built from TRBV13 and TRBJ1-2; D is undetermined. The CDR3 runs to 12 residues. Germline V gene sequence: CDR1 PRHDT, CDR2 FYEKMQ (reference sequence). The V and J ends lost 6 bases and 6 bases respectively, with 11 bases between them.

This clonotype was observed at least ten times. The rearrangement joins TRBV25-1 to TRBJ2-2; D remains ambiguous. Germline V gives CDR1 MGHDK, CDR2 SYGVNS. V was clipped by 4 bases and J by 4 bases, with 4 bases between them. The CDR3 sequence is 12 residues long. The CDR3 loop reads CASSGPTGELFF. CDR3 in DNA: TGTGCCAGCAGTGGGCCCACCGGGGAGCTGTTTTTT.

The chain carries TRBV25-1 and TRBJ2-1; D gene unclear. The CDR3 is 13 amino acids. The germline CDR1 and CDR2 sequences are MGHDK and SYGVNS. V lost 5 bases to trimming and J lost 12 bases, with 17 bases between them. CDR3 in amino acids: CASSSKTLGGQFF. The CDR3 bases are TGTGCCAGCAGTTCAAAAACTCTGGGTGGGCAGTTCTTC.

This clonotype was seen many times. The genes are TRBV11-2 and TRBJ1-6; TRBD1 is a possible D gene (6 bases). Germline values: CDR1 SGHAT, CDR2 FQNNGV. V was pared by 1 base and J by 8 bases, with 12 bases between. This CDR3 is 15 amino acids long. CDR3 in DNA: TGTGCCAGCAGCTTAGCGGTGCAGGGGTATTCACCCCTCCACTTT. Translating it yields CASSLAVQGYSPLHF.

Only a few counts were recorded for this clonotype. Its ends do not fully match the called genes, so a read error is possible. The chain is built from TRBV12-3 or TRBV12-4 and TRBJ1-5; 7 nucleotides agree with TRBD1. The CDR3 has 19 amino acids. Here the CDR3 reads CACSLAVVRGTVPPGAQHF. The CDR3 coding sequence is TGTGCCTGCAGTTTAGCGGTGGTGAGGGGGACAGTCCCGCCGGGAGCCCAGCATTTT.